The entry below gives a single T cell receptor beta chain sequence along with its context. Its antigen specificity is not known. No base qualities exist here, and no much larger clone lies one base off it. Other nucleotide sequences from this sample produce the same CDR3. This entry belongs to a study of CD8+ T cells in alopecia areata (dated by TCRdb to the late 2010s). The study in broad terms: Treated patients were enrolled in an open-label pilot trial of oral tofacitinib at 5 to 10 mg twice daily for moderate-to-severe alopecia areata. Patients received tofacitinib for 6 to 18 months and were then followed off drug for 6 months to check for delayed response and recurrence. The study used high-throughput TCRbeta sequencing to examine T cell clonal expansion in alopecia areata, in both the C3H/HeJ mouse model and human patients. On the human side, TCRbeta sequencing was run on scalp tissue and on sorted CD4+ and CD8+ peripheral blood T cells from healthy controls and from alopecia areata patients with either patchy or totalis/universalis disease. Tofacitinib-treated patients had biopsies at baseline and at 4 and 24 weeks of treatment, with a later scalp biopsy in several patients. Clonality in the scalp was compared among normal scalp (n=4), patchy alopecia areata scalp (n=8), and alopecia totalis/universalis scalp (n=8). RNA was extracted with the PAXgene miRNA kit for fixed scalp, the miRNeasy kit for PBMCs, and the RNeasy kit for mouse skin. Amplification of TCRbeta CDR3 regions was done by immunoSEQ multiplex PCR using 35 Vbeta forward primers and 13 Jbeta reverse primers. On the study overall, not on this receptor specifically: Compared with normal scalp, lesional scalp had higher clonality and more expanded CD8+ clones, particularly in alopecia totalis/universalis, a pattern that suggests antigenic drive. Unlike mouse skin, which is dominated by gammadelta T cells, normal human skin has resident alphabeta T cells that are also sequenced, and this complicates analysis of the scalp TCR repertoire. TCR sequences shared between patients were less clear than in mice, possibly partly because of HLA diversity in the patient population.

The time point label of this sample denotes: baseline before oral tofacitinib. Peripheral blood and lesional scalp punch biopsies were obtained from patients with alopecia areata. After PBMCs were isolated by density centrifugation and stained for CD3, CD4 and CD8, a FACSAria was used to sort CD4+ and CD8+ T cells. To prepare the library, the immunoSEQ multiplex PCR assay was applied. RNA was extracted from all samples and reverse transcribed into cDNA, which served as template for TCR sequencing. First-strand cDNA was synthesized with SuperScript III using a 2:1 mix of oligo-dT and random hexamers. A synthetic immune receptor repertoire was used to assess amplification bias, and residual bias was removed computationally. Concerning the study's data processing: Raw reads were preprocessed for error removal, and CDR3 was defined according to IMGT conventions as running from the conserved cysteine to phenylalanine. Clonality was computed as 1 minus the Shannon entropy, with the entropy normalized by log2 of the number of productive unique TCRs. Whether scalp clones were CD4 or CD8 was inferred by matching scalp TCRbeta sequences against CD4 and CD8 repertoires sorted from blood. As stored in TCRdb, this immuneACCESS dataset retains in-frame rearrangements with V and J assigned. A fraction of the clones does not appear; measured against another copy, unresolved V genes explain less than half of the discrepancy, and the remainder lacks a known reason. The D gene and trimming were derived from the DNA, and the V and J assignments and clone size from that table. The sample records 150,000 or so clones, about 87% of which are singletons. Of the sample, about 14% falls within the top ten clones.

CDR3 length: 12 amino acids, cysteine to phenylalanine. The DNA shown is the 36-base CDR3, in frame from base 1. According to the germline V gene (reference sequence), CDR1 reads SEHNR and CDR2 reads FQNEAQ. V drops 3 bases and J drops 4 bases, leaving 7 bases in between. This specimen consisted of CD8+ T cells sorted from blood, obtained at week 0. This clonotype was obtained from a human donor with alopecia areata. The chain employs TRBV7-9 and TRBJ2-7, with the identity of the D gene unclear. The bases are TGTGCCAGCAGCTTGGGATTTTACGAGCAGTACTTC. The resulting protein is CASSLGFYEQYF.